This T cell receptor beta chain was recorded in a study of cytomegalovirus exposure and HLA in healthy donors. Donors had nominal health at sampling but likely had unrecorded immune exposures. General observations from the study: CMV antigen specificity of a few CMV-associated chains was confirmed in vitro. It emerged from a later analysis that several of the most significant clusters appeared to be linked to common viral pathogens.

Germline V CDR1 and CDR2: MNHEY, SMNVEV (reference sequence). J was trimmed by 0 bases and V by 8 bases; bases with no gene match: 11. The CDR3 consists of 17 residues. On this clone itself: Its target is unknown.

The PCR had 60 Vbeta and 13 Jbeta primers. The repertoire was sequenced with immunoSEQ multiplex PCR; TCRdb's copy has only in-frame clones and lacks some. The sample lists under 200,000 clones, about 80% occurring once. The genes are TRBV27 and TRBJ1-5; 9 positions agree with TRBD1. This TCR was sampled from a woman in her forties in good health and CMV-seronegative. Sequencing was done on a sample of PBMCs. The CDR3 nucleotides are TGTGCCAGCTCACCCCGGGACAGGGAATATAGCAATCAGCCCCAGCATTTT. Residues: CASSPRDREYSNQPQHF.